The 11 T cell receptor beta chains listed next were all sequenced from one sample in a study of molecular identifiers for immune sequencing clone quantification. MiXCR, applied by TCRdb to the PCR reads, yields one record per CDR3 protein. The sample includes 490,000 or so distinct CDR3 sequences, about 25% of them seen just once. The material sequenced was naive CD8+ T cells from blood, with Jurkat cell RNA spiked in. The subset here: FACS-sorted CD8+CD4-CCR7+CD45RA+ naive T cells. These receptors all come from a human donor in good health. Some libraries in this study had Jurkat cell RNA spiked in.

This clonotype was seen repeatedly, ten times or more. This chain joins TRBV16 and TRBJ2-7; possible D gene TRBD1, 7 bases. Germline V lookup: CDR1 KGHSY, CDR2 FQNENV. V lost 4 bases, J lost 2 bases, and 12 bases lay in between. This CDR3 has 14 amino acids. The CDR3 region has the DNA TGTGCCAGCAGCCGCGGGGACAGTCCCTACGAGCAGTACTTC. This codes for CASSRGDSPYEQYF.

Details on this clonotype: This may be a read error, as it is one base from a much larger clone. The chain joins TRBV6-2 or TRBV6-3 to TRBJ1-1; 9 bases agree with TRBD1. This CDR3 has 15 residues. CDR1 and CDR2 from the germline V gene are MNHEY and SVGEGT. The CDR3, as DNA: TGTGACAGCAATTACCGGGACAGGGTGTTCACTGAAGCTTTCTTT. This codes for CDSNYRDRVFTEAFF.

CDR3 residues: CSAPARDLQPSSYNEQFF. The CDR3 DNA reads as TGCAGTGCTCCGGCCCGGGACCTCCAACCCAGCTCCTACAATGAGCAGTTCTTC. V and J are TRBV20-1 and TRBJ2-1; D assignment may be TRBD1 or TRBD2 (5 bases each). V was clipped by 5 bases and J by 0 bases, with 23 bases between them. Per the germline V gene, CDR1 is DFQATT and CDR2 is SNEGSKA (reference sequence). The CDR3 sequence is 18 residues long.

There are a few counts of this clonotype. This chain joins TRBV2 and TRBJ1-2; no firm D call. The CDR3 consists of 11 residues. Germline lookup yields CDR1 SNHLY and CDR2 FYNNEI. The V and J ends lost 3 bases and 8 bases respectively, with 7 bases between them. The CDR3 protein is CASSDITGYTF. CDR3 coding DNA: TGTGCCAGCAGTGACATCACCGGCTACACCTTC.

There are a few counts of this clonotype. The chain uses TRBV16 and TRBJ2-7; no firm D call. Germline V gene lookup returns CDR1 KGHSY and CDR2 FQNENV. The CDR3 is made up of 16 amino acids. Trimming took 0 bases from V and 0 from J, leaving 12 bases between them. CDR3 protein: CASSQSWTALSYEQYF. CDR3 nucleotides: TGTGCCAGCAGCCAATCATGGACGGCGCTCTCCTACGAGCAGTACTTC.

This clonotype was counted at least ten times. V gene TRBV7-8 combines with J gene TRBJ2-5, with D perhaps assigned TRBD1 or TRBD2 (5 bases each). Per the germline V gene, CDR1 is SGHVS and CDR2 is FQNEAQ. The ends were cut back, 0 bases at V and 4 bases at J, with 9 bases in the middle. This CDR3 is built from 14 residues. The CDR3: CASSLAYGAETQYF. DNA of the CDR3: TGTGCCAGCAGCTTAGCTTACGGGGCAGAGACCCAGTACTTC.

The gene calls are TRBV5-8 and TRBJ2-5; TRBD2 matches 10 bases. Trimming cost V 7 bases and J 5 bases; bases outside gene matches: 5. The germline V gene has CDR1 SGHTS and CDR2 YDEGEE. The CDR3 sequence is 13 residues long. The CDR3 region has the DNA TGTGCCAGCGGCCAGGGACTAGCGGAGACCCAGTACTTC. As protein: CASGQGLAETQYF.

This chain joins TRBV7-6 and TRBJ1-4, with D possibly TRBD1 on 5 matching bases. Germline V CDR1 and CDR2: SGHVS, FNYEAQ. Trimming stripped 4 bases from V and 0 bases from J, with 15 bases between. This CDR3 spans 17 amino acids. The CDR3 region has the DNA TGTGCCAGCAGCTCTAGACTGGGGGGGGCAACTAATGAAAAACTGTTTTTT. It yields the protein CASSSRLGGATNEKLFF.

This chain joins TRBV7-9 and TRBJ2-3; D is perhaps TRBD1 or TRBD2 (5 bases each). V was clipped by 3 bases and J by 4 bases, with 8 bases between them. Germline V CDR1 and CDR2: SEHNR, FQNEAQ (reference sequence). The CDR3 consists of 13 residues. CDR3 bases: TGTGCCAGCAGCTTCGGGACGCCAGATACGCAGTATTTT. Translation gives CASSFGTPDTQYF. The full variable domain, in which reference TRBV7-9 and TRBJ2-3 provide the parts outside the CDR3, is DTGVSQNPRHKITKRGQNVTFRCDPISEHNRLYWYRQTLGQGPEFLTYFQNEAQLEKSRLLSDRFSAERPKGSFSTLEIQRTEQGDSAMYLCASSFGTPDTQYFGPGTRLTVL.

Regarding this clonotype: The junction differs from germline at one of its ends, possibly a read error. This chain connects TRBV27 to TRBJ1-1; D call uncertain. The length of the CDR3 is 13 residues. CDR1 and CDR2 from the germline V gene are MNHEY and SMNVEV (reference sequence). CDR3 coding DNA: TGTGCCAGCTGTTTATGGGTGAACACTGAAGCTTTCTTT. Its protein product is CASCLWVNTEAFF.

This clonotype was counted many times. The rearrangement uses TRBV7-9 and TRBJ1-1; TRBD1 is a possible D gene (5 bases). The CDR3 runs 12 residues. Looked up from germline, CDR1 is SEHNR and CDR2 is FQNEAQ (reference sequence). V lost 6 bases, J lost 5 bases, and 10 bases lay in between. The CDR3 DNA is TGTGCCAGCAGGTGGGGGGGAACTGAAGCTTTCTTT. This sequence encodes CASRWGGTEAFF.